This TCR beta chain came from a study of cytomegalovirus exposure and HLA in healthy donors. Study overall: Genetic ancestry analysis placed over 65% of the 400 or so donors that were genotyped in the Caucasian-associated cluster.

The CDR3 loop spans 14 amino acids. Trimming took 0 bases from V and 6 from J, leaving 12 bases between them. Germline loops: CDR1 SGHTA, CDR2 FQGNSA. Amplification used 60 Vbeta primers and 13 Jbeta primers. This table comes from immunoSEQ multiplex PCR, and its TCRdb copy is limited to in-frame clones, with some not included. The sample lists 95,000 to 100,000 clones; under 85% were seen once. This clone came up once. Its antigen is unidentified. Study conclusions and caveats: Fewer N-insertions than the 666-donor mean were reportedly shown by an Asian-associated ancestry cluster in a later analysis.

Each of the donors was a healthy bone marrow donor. Material: PBMCs. This clonotype was sampled from a female donor in good health and CMV-seropositive. This rearrangement joins TRBV7-2 to TRBJ2-7; no clear D gene. The CDR3 DNA sequence: TGTGCCAGCAGCTTAGCTTCAGGCGTAGGCGAGCAGTACTTC. Translation gives CASSLASGVGEQYF.